The 28 T cell receptor beta chains in this list originate from one sample, sequenced in a study of blood T cell repertoires in COVID-19. The protocol was immunoSEQ multiplex PCR, while the TCRdb copy is restricted to in-frame clones and leaves out a portion. The top ten hold roughly 0.72% of the sample, which has more than 450,000 clones, roughly 87% seen once. Sequenced: PBMCs or T cells enriched from blood (not recorded which). The origin of the receptors is a young woman who had recovered from COVID-19.

The chain has TRBV6-5 and TRBJ2-1, with 7 bases identical to TRBD1. CDR3 length: 12 amino acids. Germline CDR1 reads MNHEY; CDR2 reads SVGAGI. CDR3 nucleotides: TGTGTTACGACAGGGAAGTACAATGAGCAGTTCTTC. Protein product: CVTTGKYNEQFF.

CDR3 nucleotide sequence: TGTGCCAGCAGTGATTCGGGACAGGGGTCGGGAGAGACCCAGTACTTC. Translated, it gives CASSDSGQGSGETQYF. The chain is built from TRBV28 and TRBJ2-5; 10 positions match TRBD1. The CDR3 runs 16 residues. Germline trimming cut 5 bases from V and 4 bases from J; bases unmatched to any gene: 10. Per germline, CDR1 MDHEN and CDR2 SYDVKM.

This sequence joins TRBV10-3 and TRBJ2-5; 7 bases align to TRBD2. The V and J ends lost 0 bases and 5 bases, in that order; junction bases with no gene match: 9. This CDR3 spans 16 amino acids. The germline CDR1 and CDR2 sequences are ENHRY and SYGVKD. DNA for the CDR3: TGTGCCATCAGTGAGTCGGGCAGCGGGAAGAGGGAGACCCAGTACTTC. It encodes CAISESGSGKRETQYF.

V is TRBV30 and J is TRBJ1-6; D call uncertain. This CDR3 is 15 amino acids long. Trimming shortened V by 1 base and J by 8 bases, and 15 bases separated the two germline ends. CDR1 is GTSNPN, CDR2 SVGIG, per germline (reference sequence). The CDR3 coding sequence is TGTGCCTGGAGTGGGGAGCAGCCCGACCATTCACCCCTCCACTTT. Translated: CAWSGEQPDHSPLHF.

The chain couples TRBV10-3 to TRBJ1-4; D call uncertain. Germline CDR1 reads ENHRY; CDR2 reads SYGVKD. Trimming stripped 4 bases from V and 5 bases from J, with 5 bases between. CDR3 length: 12 amino acids. Written as DNA, the CDR3 is TGTGCCATCAGTGGACTCAATGAAAAACTGTTTTTT. Translation gives CAISGLNEKLFF.

The rearrangement links TRBV28 to TRBJ2-2; 7 bases agree with TRBD1. The V gene's germline CDR1 is MDHEN and CDR2 SYDVKM. V lost 6 bases and J lost 4; bases outside the gene matches: 8. CDR3 length: 15 residues. The chain's CDR3 is CASSLRGSGTGELFF. CDR3 sequence (DNA): TGTGCCAGCAGCCTCAGGGGGTCAGGCACCGGGGAGCTGTTTTTT.

This clone was recorded a few times. This chain joins TRBV11-2 and TRBJ1-1; 9 bases line up with TRBD1. V lost 3 bases to trimming and J lost 4 bases; unmatched junction nucleotides: 9. The CDR3 has 16 residues. The germline gives CDR1 SGHAT, CDR2 FQNNGV. The CDR3 DNA is TGTGCCAGCAGCTTTGGGACAGGGCAAAGGTTCACTGAAGCTTTCTTT. Amino acid sequence: CASSFGTGQRFTEAFF. The full variable domain, its missing parts supplied by reference TRBV11-2 and TRBJ1-1, is EAGVAQSPRYKIIEKRQSVAFWCNPISGHATLYWYQQILGQGPKLLIQFQNNGVVDDSQLPKDRFSAERLKGVDSTLKIQPAKLEDSAVYLCASSFGTGQRFTEAFFGQGTRLTVV.

The chain's CDR3 is CAFLPEAPGGRDEQFF. CDR3 coding DNA: TGTGCCTTCCTACCTGAGGCTCCGGGGGGGCGTGATGAGCAGTTCTTC. This sequence joins TRBV30 and TRBJ2-1, with 8 bases identical to TRBD2. Germline trimming cut 7 bases from V and 8 bases from J; bases unmatched to any gene: 19. This CDR3 has 16 amino acids. Germline V lookup: CDR1 GTSNPN, CDR2 SVGIG (reference sequence).

The chain has TRBV24-1 and TRBJ1-2; D remains ambiguous. This CDR3 has 14 residues. V lost 2 bases and J 1 base, leaving 7 bases between the germline ends. Looked up from germline, CDR1 is KGHDR and CDR2 is SFDVKD. The CDR3: CATSDYNSNYGYTF. In nucleotides, the CDR3 is TGTGCCACCAGTGATTACAACAGTAACTATGGCTACACCTTC.

The CDR3 DNA sequence: TGTGCCAGCAGCTTAGGGCGGAAGCAAGAGACCCAGTACTTC. Translation gives CASSLGRKQETQYF. The rearrangement links TRBV11-2 to TRBJ2-5, with D unclear. The CDR3 length is 14 residues. Between the trimmed V and J ends, which lost 1 base and 2 bases, there was a span of 8 bases. Germline V gives CDR1 SGHAT, CDR2 FQNNGV. The full variable domain, with the rest looked up from reference TRBV11-2 and TRBJ2-5, is EAGVAQSPRYKIIEKRQSVAFWCNPISGHATLYWYQQILGQGPKLLIQFQNNGVVDDSQLPKDRFSAERLKGVDSTLKIQPAKLEDSAVYLCASSLGRKQETQYFGPGTRLLVL.

This chain links TRBV11-3 with TRBJ1-1; 8 positions agree with TRBD1. The CDR3 has 15 residues. Germline lookup yields CDR1 SGHNT and CDR2 YENEEA. Germline trimming cut 3 bases from V and 0 bases from J; bases unmatched to any gene: 3. The CDR3 protein is CASSFKQGVNTEAFF. CDR3 coding DNA: TGTGCCAGCAGCTTCAAACAGGGGGTGAACACTGAAGCTTTCTTT.

The rearrangement links TRBV6-6 to TRBJ2-7; 9 positions match TRBD1. Germline V gene lookup returns CDR1 MNHNY and CDR2 SVGAGI (reference sequence). The CDR3 sequence is 16 residues long. Trimming removed 3 bases from V and 4 bases from J; junction bases left unmatched: 10. The CDR3 sequence: CASSYGLGTGFYEQYF. The CDR3 nucleotides read TGTGCCAGCAGTTATGGGTTAGGGACAGGGTTTTACGAGCAGTACTTC.

The rearrangement joins TRBV2 to TRBJ1-5, with 11 bases matching TRBD1. The germline gives CDR1 SNHLY, CDR2 FYNNEI. This CDR3 contains 17 residues. Trimming took 7 bases from V and 3 from J; bases not matched to a gene: 11. The CDR3 sequence: CASNRPRTGGLNQPQHF. The CDR3 DNA follows: TGTGCCAGCAACCGGCCCCGGACAGGGGGCCTCAATCAGCCCCAGCATTTT.

The CDR3 loop is CASIGTGGVLGGYTF. Written as DNA, the CDR3 is TGTGCCAGCATTGGGACAGGGGGCGTACTGGGTGGCTACACCTTC. The chain has TRBV6-6 and TRBJ1-2, with 12 bases lining up with TRBD1. Germline values: CDR1 MNHNY, CDR2 SVGAGI (reference sequence). Trimming removed 7 bases from V and 7 bases from J; junction bases left unmatched: 10. The CDR3 is made up of 15 amino acids.

This rearrangement joins TRBV30 to TRBJ2-7; possibly TRBD1 for D (6 bases). CDR3 size: 13 residues. CDR1 GTSNPN and CDR2 SVGIG come from the germline V gene (reference sequence). The ends were cut back, 3 bases at V and 3 bases at J, with 12 bases in the middle. DNA of the CDR3: TGTGCCTGGAGAGTACAGGGAAACTACGAGCAGTACTTC. It codes for CAWRVQGNYEQYF.

This chain links TRBV9 with TRBJ1-1, with 8 nucleotides matching TRBD1. The CDR3 totals 13 residues. V trimming: 3 bases; J trimming: 5 bases; junction bases outside the gene matches: 3. Germline lookup yields CDR1 SGDLS and CDR2 YYNGEE. The CDR3 loop reads CASSDRTGTEAFF. The CDR3 region has the DNA TGTGCCAGCAGCGACCGGACAGGGACTGAAGCTTTCTTT. Supplemented by reference TRBV9 and TRBJ1-1, the full variable domain reads DSGVTQTPKHLITATGQRVTLRCSPRSGDLSVYWYQQSLDQGLQFLIQYYNGEERAKGNILERFSAQQFPDLHSELNLSSLELGDSALYFCASSDRTGTEAFFGQGTRLTVV.

The rearrangement joins TRBV2 to TRBJ2-5; the D gene is possibly TRBD2 (6 bases). The V end was cut by 3 bases, the J end by 5 bases, with 13 bases between. The CDR3 runs 14 residues. Germline V gives CDR1 SNHLY, CDR2 FYNNEI. CDR3 DNA sequence: TGTGCCAGCAGTGACAGGTTTGGAGGGGAGACCCAGTACTTC. This gives the protein CASSDRFGGETQYF.

This clone was seen just once. The chain carries TRBV2 and TRBJ1-5, with 8 bases matching TRBD1. Germline CDR1 is SNHLY and CDR2 is FYNNEI. Unmatched junction bases numbered 10, after V lost 7 bases and J lost 2 bases. The CDR3 is made up of 16 amino acids. This CDR3 reads CASTQSGGAGNQPQHF. As DNA, the CDR3 is TGTGCCAGCACACAATCAGGGGGCGCGGGCAATCAGCCCCAGCATTTT.

The rearrangement links TRBV7-3 to TRBJ1-2; no firm D call. CDR1 and CDR2 (germline): SGHTA, FQGTGA. There are 13 residues in the CDR3. V lost 1 base to trimming and J lost 7 bases, with 10 bases between them. The CDR3 spells CASSLSTVGGYTF. CDR3 nucleotides: TGTGCCAGCAGCTTAAGTACAGTGGGTGGCTACACCTTC. Based on the CDR3 plus reference TRBV7-3 and TRBJ1-2, the full variable domain is GAGVSQTPSNKVTEKGKYVELRCDPISGHTALYWYRQSLGQGPEFLIYFQGTGAADDSGLPNDRFFAVRPEGSVSTLKIQRTERGDSAVYLCASSLSTVGGYTFGSGTRLTVV.

The rearrangement links TRBV7-6 to TRBJ1-1, with D perhaps matching TRBD1 (6 bases). The CDR3 is made up of 17 amino acids. The V end was cut by 5 bases, the J end by 1 base, with 20 bases between. Per germline, CDR1 SGHVS and CDR2 FNYEAQ. CDR3 residues: CASSTLVQGLGNTEAFF. The CDR3 bases are TGTGCCAGCAGCACACTCGTACAGGGATTAGGGAACACTGAAGCTTTCTTT.

This sequence joins TRBV14 and TRBJ2-2; 14 nucleotides align to TRBD2. The J segment lost 0 bases and the V segment lost 4 bases, leaving 10 bases of the junction unmatched. The CDR3 is made up of 20 amino acids. CDR1 and CDR2 (germline): SGHDN, FVKESK. The CDR3 nucleotides are TGTGCCAGCAGCCGTCACCCTAGGACTAGCGGGAGGACGAACACCGGGGAGCTGTTTTTT. Its protein is CASSRHPRTSGRTNTGELFF.

In this sample, this clone turned up once. The V call is TRBV5-1, the J call TRBJ1-1; no definite D call. Trimming shortened V by 0 bases and J by 4 bases, and 13 bases separated the two germline ends. CDR1 and CDR2 (germline): SGHRS, YFSETQ. This CDR3 has 15 amino acids. Here the CDR3 reads CASSLGPGLGTEAFF. Here the CDR3 DNA reads TGCGCCAGCAGCTTGGGCCCCGGACTCGGCACTGAAGCTTTCTTT.

The chain employs TRBV20-1 and TRBJ1-1; D unclear. This CDR3 has 11 residues. Looked up from germline, CDR1 is DFQATT and CDR2 is SNEGSKA (reference sequence). The V end was cut by 6 bases, the J end by 6 bases, with 11 bases between. CDR3 bases: TGCAGTGCAGGGAGGAGTGCTGAAGCTTTCTTT. Encoded protein: CSAGRSAEAFF.

This chain connects TRBV7-9 to TRBJ2-1; 7 nucleotides align to TRBD1. V was clipped by 1 base and J by 7 bases; unmatched bases: 7. The CDR3 has 15 amino acids. Germline V gene data show CDR1 as SEHNR and CDR2 as FQNEAQ (reference sequence). The CDR3 region has the DNA TGTGCCAGCAGCTTAGGACAGGGACGAGTAAATGAGCAGTTCTTC. Its translation: CASSLGQGRVNEQFF. The whole variable domain, remainder taken from reference TRBV7-9 and TRBJ2-1, is DTGVSQNPRHKITKRGQNVTFRCDPISEHNRLYWYRQTLGQGPEFLTYFQNEAQLEKSRLLSDRFSAERPKGSFSTLEIQRTEQGDSAMYLCASSLGQGRVNEQFFGPGTRLTVL.

J is TRBJ2-7 and V is TRBV5-1; a possible D gene is TRBD2 (6 bases). Germline lookup yields CDR1 SGHRS and CDR2 YFSETQ. The CDR3 runs 14 residues. Trimming removed 1 base at V and 4 bases at J, with 12 bases between. CDR3: CASSLRDFRYEQYF. The CDR3 DNA reads as TGCGCCAGCAGCTTGAGGGACTTTCGATACGAGCAGTACTTC. The full variable domain, rest sourced from reference TRBV5-1 and TRBJ2-7, is KAGVTQTPRYLIKTRGQQVTLSCSPISGHRSVSWYQQTPGQGLQFLFEYFSETQRNKGNFPGRFSGRQFSNSRSEMNVSTLELGDSALYLCASSLRDFRYEQYFGPGTRLTVT.

The rearrangement uses TRBV5-1 and TRBJ1-6; D perhaps matches TRBD1 (6 bases). The CDR3 is 14 residues long. In germline, CDR1 is SGHRS, CDR2 YFSETQ. Trimming pared 4 bases from V and 11 bases from J, leaving 16 bases between. This CDR3 is CASSPTTGNPPLHF. CDR3 DNA sequence: TGCGCCAGCAGCCCCACTACAGGGAACCCACCCCTCCACTTT.

This sequence joins TRBV4-1 and TRBJ1-2; 8 positions agree with TRBD1. The CDR3 runs to 14 residues. Germline CDR1 MGHRA, CDR2 YSYEKL. V lost 4 bases, J lost 8 bases, and 9 bases stayed unmatched. The CDR3 bases are TGCGCCAGCAGCCTTTTCGACAGGGGAGAAGGCTACACCTTC. Translation gives CASSLFDRGEGYTF.

J is TRBJ1-1 and V is TRBV29-1; 8 bases are a match to TRBD1. V dropped 6 bases and J dropped 4; count of bases not matched to a gene: 7. The CDR3 spans 13 residues. The germline CDR1 and CDR2 sequences are SQVTM and ANQGSEA. DNA for the CDR3: TGCAGCGTCCGACAGGGGACGATCACTGAAGCTTTCTTT. It codes for CSVRQGTITEAFF.